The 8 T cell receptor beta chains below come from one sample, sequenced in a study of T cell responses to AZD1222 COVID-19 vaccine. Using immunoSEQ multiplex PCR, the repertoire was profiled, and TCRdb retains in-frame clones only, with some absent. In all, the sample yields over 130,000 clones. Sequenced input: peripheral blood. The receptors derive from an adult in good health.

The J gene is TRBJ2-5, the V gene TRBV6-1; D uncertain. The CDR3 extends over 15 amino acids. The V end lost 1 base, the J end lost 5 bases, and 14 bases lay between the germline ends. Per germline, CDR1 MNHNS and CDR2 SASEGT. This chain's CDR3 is CASSEVPEIWETQYF. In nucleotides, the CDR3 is TGTGCCAGCAGTGAAGTTCCAGAGATCTGGGAGACCCAGTACTTC.

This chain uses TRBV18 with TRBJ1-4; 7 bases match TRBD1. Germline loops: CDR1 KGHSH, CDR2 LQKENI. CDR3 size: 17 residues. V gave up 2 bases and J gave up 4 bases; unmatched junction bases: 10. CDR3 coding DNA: TGTGCCAGCTCACCAGAGCGGGCGGGACAGAGTAATGAAAAACTGTTTTTT. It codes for CASSPERAGQSNEKLFF.

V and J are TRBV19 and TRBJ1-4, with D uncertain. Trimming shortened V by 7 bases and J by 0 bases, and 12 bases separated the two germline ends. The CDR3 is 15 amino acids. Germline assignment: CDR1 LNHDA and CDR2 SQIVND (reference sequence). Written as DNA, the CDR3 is TGTGCCAGTACCCGGCAGCCTGCAACTAATGAAAAACTGTTTTTT. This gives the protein CASTRQPATNEKLFF. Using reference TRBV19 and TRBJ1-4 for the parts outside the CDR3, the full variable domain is DGGITQSPKYLFRKEGQNVTLSCEQNLNHDAMYWYRQDPGQGLRLIYYSQIVNDFQKGDIAEGYSVSREKKESFPLTVTSAQKNPTAFYLCASTRQPATNEKLFFGSGTQLSVL.

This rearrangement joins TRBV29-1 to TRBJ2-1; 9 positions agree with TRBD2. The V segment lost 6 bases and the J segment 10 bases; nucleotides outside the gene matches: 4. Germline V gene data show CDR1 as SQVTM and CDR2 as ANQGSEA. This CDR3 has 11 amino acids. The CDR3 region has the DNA TGCAGCGTCCAAGGACTAGCGGAGCAGTTCTTC. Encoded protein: CSVQGLAEQFF.

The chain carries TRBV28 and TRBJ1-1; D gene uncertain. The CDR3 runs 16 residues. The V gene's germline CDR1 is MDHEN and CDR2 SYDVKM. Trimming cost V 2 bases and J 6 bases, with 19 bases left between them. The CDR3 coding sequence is TGTGCCAGCAGTTTAAGCGGTACGGGTTCCTTGGCTGAAGCTTTCTTT. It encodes CASSLSGTGSLAEAFF.

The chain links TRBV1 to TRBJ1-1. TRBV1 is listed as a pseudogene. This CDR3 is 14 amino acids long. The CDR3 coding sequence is TGCACCAGCAGGCACGGGAGGCTAGTAGAAGAAGCTTTCTTT. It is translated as CTSRHGRLVEEAFF.

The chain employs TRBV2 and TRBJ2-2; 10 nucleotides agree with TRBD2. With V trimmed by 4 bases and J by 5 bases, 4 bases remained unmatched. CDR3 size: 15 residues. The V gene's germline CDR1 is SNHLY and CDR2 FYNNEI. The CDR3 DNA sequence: TGTGCCAGCAGTGTCCTAGCGGGGGAAACCGGGGAGCTGTTTTTT. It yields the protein CASSVLAGETGELFF.

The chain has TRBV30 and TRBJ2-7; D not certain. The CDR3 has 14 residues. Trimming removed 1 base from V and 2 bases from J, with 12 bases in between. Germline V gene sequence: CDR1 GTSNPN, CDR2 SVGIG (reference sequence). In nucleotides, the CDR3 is TGTGCCTGGAGTGGGAAGCTCCGGACCTACGAGCAGTACTTC. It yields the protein CAWSGKLRTYEQYF.